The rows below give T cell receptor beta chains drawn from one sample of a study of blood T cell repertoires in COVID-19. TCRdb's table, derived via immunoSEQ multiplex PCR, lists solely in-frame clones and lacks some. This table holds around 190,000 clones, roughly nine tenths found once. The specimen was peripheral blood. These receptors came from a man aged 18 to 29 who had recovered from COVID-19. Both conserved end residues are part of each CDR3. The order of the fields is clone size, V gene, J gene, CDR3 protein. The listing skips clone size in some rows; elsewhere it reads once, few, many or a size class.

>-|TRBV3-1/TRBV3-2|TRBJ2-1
CASSPTSADTYNEQFF
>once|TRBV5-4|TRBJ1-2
CASSLPGGYGYTF
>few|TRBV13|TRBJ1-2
CASSLGPGRFGYGYTF
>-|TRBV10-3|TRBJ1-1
CAITQGRTNTEAFF
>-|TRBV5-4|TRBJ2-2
CASSLSGGEELFF
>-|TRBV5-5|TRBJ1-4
CASSLEPGSTNEKLFF
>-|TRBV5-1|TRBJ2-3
CASSGGQGMGSGDTQYF
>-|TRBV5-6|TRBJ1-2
CASSLAIGQGSYGYTF
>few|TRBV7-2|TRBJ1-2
CASSLGGGLSYGYTF
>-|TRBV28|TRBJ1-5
CASRPGDSRHQPQHF
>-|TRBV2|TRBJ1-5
CASKTGGGQPQHF
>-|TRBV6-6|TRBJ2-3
CASSDRGVTQYF
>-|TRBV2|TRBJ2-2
CASSPPAGGHGELFF
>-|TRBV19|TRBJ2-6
CASTYSGANVLTF
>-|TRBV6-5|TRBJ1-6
CASSPIGEALHF
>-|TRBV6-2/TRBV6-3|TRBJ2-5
CASSPTSGKGTQYF
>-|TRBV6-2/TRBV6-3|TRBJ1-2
CASSYWGDYGYTF
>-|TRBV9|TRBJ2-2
CASGTLADTGELFF
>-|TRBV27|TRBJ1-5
CASSLSFRGNSNQPQHF
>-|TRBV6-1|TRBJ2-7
CASSEGQGSYEQYF
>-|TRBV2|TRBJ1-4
CASSFSLAGGAEKLFF
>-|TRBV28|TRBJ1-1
CASSLFVDAGTEAFF
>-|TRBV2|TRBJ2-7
CASSQDVLVGGSYEQYF
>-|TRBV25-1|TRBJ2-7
CASSGTFGGASYEQYF
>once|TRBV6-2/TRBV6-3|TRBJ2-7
CASSYRGLADEQYF
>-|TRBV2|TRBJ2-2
CASSVAGGDGNGELFF
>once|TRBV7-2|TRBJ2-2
CASSLVGPTSGELFF
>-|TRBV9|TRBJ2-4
CASSVEGTGGNIQYF
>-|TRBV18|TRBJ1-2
CASSPSPEGAHYGYTF
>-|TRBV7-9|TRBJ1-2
CASSFRVVGGYTF
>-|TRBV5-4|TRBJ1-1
CASSLPRAPEAFF
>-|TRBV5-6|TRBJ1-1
CASSNRHEAFF
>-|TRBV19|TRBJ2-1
CASSIGGVNNEQFF
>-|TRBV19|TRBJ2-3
CASNERRSTDTQYF
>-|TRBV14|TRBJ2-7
CASSRNLGAGGPPVFF